A selection of T cell receptor beta chains follows, all from one sample in a study of blood T cell repertoires in COVID-19. The assay was immunoSEQ multiplex PCR, and TCRdb's table has in-frame clones only and misses some. The sample lists about 110,000 clones, around 80% occurring once. The source material was peripheral blood. The receptor set was obtained from a man aged 70-80 years with active or convalescent COVID-19. Both conserved end residues are part of each CDR3. The D gene is left open where the match is weak. Clone size is given for some rows only: seen once, a few or many times, or a class if the clone is expanded.

d_gene: .; v_gene: TRBV5-1; j_gene: TRBJ2-6; abundance: .; CDR3aa: CASSTYSGANVLTF; CDR3nt: TGCGCCAGCAGCACTTACTCTGGGGCCAACGTCCTGACTTTC
d_gene: .; v_gene: TRBV12-3/TRBV12-4; j_gene: TRBJ1-5; abundance: .; CDR3aa: CASTFDSPQPQHF; CDR3nt: TGTGCCAGCACTTTCGACAGTCCTCAGCCCCAGCATTTT
d_gene: TRBD1; v_gene: TRBV3-1/TRBV3-2; j_gene: TRBJ2-5; abundance: .; CDR3aa: CASSPRERTGLETQYF; CDR3nt: TGTGCCAGCAGCCCCCGAGAACGGACAGGGCTGGAGACCCAGTACTTC
d_gene: TRBD1; v_gene: TRBV18; j_gene: TRBJ1-1; abundance: .; CDR3aa: CASRGQGAINTEAFF; CDR3nt: TGTGCCAGCCGAGGACAGGGGGCAATCAACACTGAAGCTTTCTTT
d_gene: .; v_gene: TRBV30; j_gene: TRBJ1-2; abundance: once; CDR3aa: CAWSVGGIYGYTF; CDR3nt: TGTGCCTGGAGTGTTGGGGGGATCTATGGCTACACCTTC
d_gene: .; v_gene: TRBV6-5; j_gene: TRBJ2-5; abundance: .; CDR3aa: CASSYNGASLETQYF; CDR3nt: TGTGCCAGCAGTTACAATGGGGCCTCCTTAGAGACCCAGTACTTC
d_gene: .; v_gene: TRBV12-3/TRBV12-4; j_gene: TRBJ2-1; abundance: .; CDR3aa: CASSPSSYNEQFF; CDR3nt: TGTGCCAGCAGTCCCAGCTCCTACAATGAGCAGTTCTTC
d_gene: TRBD2; v_gene: TRBV5-4; j_gene: TRBJ2-1; abundance: .; CDR3aa: CASSGGVTGLDMNEQFF; CDR3nt: TGTGCCAGCAGCGGGGGGGTTACGGGACTAGATATGAATGAGCAGTTCTTC
d_gene: .; v_gene: TRBV27; j_gene: TRBJ1-2; abundance: .; CDR3aa: CASSLKGANNYGYTF; CDR3nt: TGTGCCAGCAGTTTAAAAGGGGCCAATAACTATGGCTACACCTTC
d_gene: TRBD1; v_gene: TRBV9; j_gene: TRBJ1-2; abundance: once; CDR3aa: CASSPSPGGSNYGYTF; CDR3nt: TGTGCCAGCAGCCCATCCCCAGGGGGCTCGAACTATGGCTACACCTTC
d_gene: .; v_gene: TRBV2; j_gene: TRBJ2-7; abundance: .; CDR3aa: CATNLELTGYEQYF; CDR3nt: TGTGCCACAAATCTCGAGTTGACAGGCTACGAGCAGTACTTC
d_gene: TRBD2; v_gene: TRBV5-1; j_gene: TRBJ2-5; abundance: .; CDR3aa: CASSLGPGLAGETQYF; CDR3nt: TGCGCCAGCAGCTTGGGCCCGGGACTAGCGGGAGAGACCCAGTACTTC
d_gene: TRBD1; v_gene: TRBV29-1; j_gene: TRBJ2-3; abundance: few; CDR3aa: CSALGQGTDTQYF; CDR3nt: TGCAGCGCCCTGGGACAGGGCACAGATACGCAGTATTTT
d_gene: TRBD2; v_gene: TRBV6-5; j_gene: TRBJ2-5; abundance: .; CDR3aa: CASLAGGAETQYF; CDR3nt: TGTGCCAGCCTAGCGGGGGGCGCTGAGACCCAGTACTTC
d_gene: .; v_gene: TRBV6-6; j_gene: TRBJ1-1; abundance: .; CDR3aa: CASSQGSTEAFF; CDR3nt: TGTGCCAGCAGCCAGGGGAGCACTGAAGCTTTCTTT
d_gene: TRBD2; v_gene: TRBV14; j_gene: TRBJ2-1; abundance: .; CDR3aa: CASSPIGLALYNEQFF; CDR3nt: TGTGCCAGCAGCCCTATTGGACTAGCCCTATACAATGAGCAGTTCTTC
d_gene: .; v_gene: TRBV12-3/TRBV12-4; j_gene: TRBJ2-3; abundance: .; CDR3aa: CASSLFTDTQYF; CDR3nt: TGTGCCAGCAGTCTCTTCACAGATACGCAGTATTTT
d_gene: .; v_gene: TRBV5-4; j_gene: TRBJ2-3; abundance: .; CDR3aa: CASSLASSRTDTQYF; CDR3nt: TGTGCCAGCAGCTTGGCTAGTAGCCGCACAGATACGCAGTATTTT
d_gene: TRBD1; v_gene: TRBV10-3; j_gene: TRBJ2-1; abundance: .; CDR3aa: CAIRRQGDEQFF; CDR3nt: TGTGCCATCAGGAGACAGGGCGATGAGCAGTTCTTC
d_gene: .; v_gene: TRBV5-4; j_gene: TRBJ2-5; abundance: .; CDR3aa: CASSFGRGAETQYF; CDR3nt: TGTGCCAGCAGCTTCGGCAGGGGGGCAGAGACCCAGTACTTC
d_gene: TRBD2; v_gene: TRBV7-6; j_gene: TRBJ2-3; abundance: .; CDR3aa: CASSPQRGGTDTQYF; CDR3nt: TGTGCCAGCAGCCCTCAGCGGGGGGGGACAGATACGCAGTATTTT
d_gene: .; v_gene: TRBV6-4; j_gene: TRBJ1-2; abundance: once; CDR3aa: CASSDPSRGLGGYTF; CDR3nt: TGTGCCAGCAGTGACCCGTCCAGGGGCTTGGGTGGCTACACCTTC
d_gene: .; v_gene: TRBV18; j_gene: TRBJ1-5; abundance: few; CDR3aa: CASSRLRDQPQHF; CDR3nt: TGTGCCAGCTCACGCCTCAGGGATCAGCCCCAGCATTTT
d_gene: .; v_gene: TRBV30; j_gene: TRBJ2-7; abundance: .; CDR3aa: CAWSVSSSHYEQYF; CDR3nt: TGTGCCTGGAGTGTCAGTAGCTCCCACTACGAGCAGTACTTC
d_gene: TRBD1; v_gene: TRBV9; j_gene: TRBJ2-1; abundance: .; CDR3aa: CASSSGTGWFNEQFF; CDR3nt: TGTGCCAGCAGCTCCGGGACAGGGTGGTTCAATGAGCAGTTCTTC
d_gene: TRBD1; v_gene: TRBV18; j_gene: TRBJ1-4; abundance: .; CDR3aa: CASSPTGGFGEKLFF; CDR3nt: TGTGCCAGCTCACCAACAGGGGGATTTGGTGAAAAACTGTTTTTT
d_gene: TRBD1; v_gene: TRBV4-1; j_gene: TRBJ1-6; abundance: .; CDR3aa: CASSQPDRGPSPLHF; CDR3nt: TGCGCCAGCAGCCAACCTGACAGGGGGCCTTCACCCCTCCACTTT
d_gene: TRBD2; v_gene: TRBV5-1; j_gene: TRBJ2-1; abundance: .; CDR3aa: CASSPEGRGGPYNEQFF; CDR3nt: TGCGCCAGCAGCCCCGAGGGGCGGGGGGGACCCTACAATGAGCAGTTCTTC
d_gene: .; v_gene: TRBV11-2; j_gene: TRBJ2-1; abundance: .; CDR3aa: CASSLDQANEQFF; CDR3nt: TGTGCCAGCAGCTTAGACCAGGCGAATGAGCAGTTCTTC
d_gene: TRBD1; v_gene: TRBV6-1; j_gene: TRBJ1-1; abundance: .; CDR3aa: CASSEVPGQAEAFF; CDR3nt: TGTGCCAGCAGTGAAGTTCCAGGACAGGCTGAAGCTTTCTTT
d_gene: .; v_gene: TRBV2; j_gene: TRBJ2-3; abundance: .; CDR3aa: CASSEAKTSTDTQYF; CDR3nt: TGTGCCAGCAGTGAAGCGAAAACTAGCACAGATACGCAGTATTTT
d_gene: TRBD1; v_gene: TRBV23-1; j_gene: TRBJ1-5; abundance: .; CDR3aa: CASSQSVEGQGDGNQPQHF; CDR3nt: TGCGCCAGCAGTCAATCGGTTGAGGGACAGGGCGACGGCAATCAGCCCCAGCATTTT
d_gene: TRBD2; v_gene: TRBV9; j_gene: TRBJ2-3; abundance: .; CDR3aa: CASSAGTSGANTQYF; CDR3nt: TGTGCCAGCAGCGCAGGGACTAGCGGGGCAAATACGCAGTATTTT
d_gene: TRBD1; v_gene: TRBV5-4; j_gene: TRBJ2-7; abundance: .; CDR3aa: CASSLGQGTDEQYF; CDR3nt: TGTGCCAGCAGCTTGGGACAGGGGACGGACGAGCAGTACTTC
d_gene: TRBD1; v_gene: TRBV5-4; j_gene: TRBJ1-1; abundance: once; CDR3aa: CASSWDRGTEAFF; CDR3nt: TGTGCCAGCAGCTGGGACAGGGGGACTGAAGCTTTCTTT
d_gene: TRBD2; v_gene: TRBV9; j_gene: TRBJ2-3; abundance: .; CDR3aa: CASSVATGLAADTQYF; CDR3nt: TGTGCCAGCAGCGTAGCTACGGGACTAGCGGCAGATACGCAGTATTTT
d_gene: .; v_gene: TRBV12-5; j_gene: TRBJ2-3; abundance: .; CDR3aa: CASGLGSRVGTDTQYF; CDR3nt: TGTGCTAGTGGTTTGGGGTCCAGGGTGGGCACAGATACGCAGTATTTT
d_gene: .; v_gene: TRBV6-1; j_gene: TRBJ2-7; abundance: .; CDR3aa: CASSDRHEQYF; CDR3nt: TGTGCCAGCAGTGACAGGCACGAGCAGTACTTC
d_gene: .; v_gene: TRBV7-9; j_gene: TRBJ1-6; abundance: few; CDR3aa: CASSLATGGSSYNSPLHF; CDR3nt: TGTGCCAGCAGCTTAGCGACGGGGGGGAGCTCCTATAATTCACCCCTCCACTTT
d_gene: TRBD2; v_gene: TRBV5-1; j_gene: TRBJ2-1; abundance: few; CDR3aa: CASSLLAGGLQRANEQFF; CDR3nt: TGCGCCAGCAGTTTACTAGCGGGGGGCCTCCAGAGGGCCAATGAGCAGTTCTTC
d_gene: TRBD1; v_gene: TRBV25-1; j_gene: TRBJ2-2; abundance: .; CDR3aa: CASSGPGQGFGELFF; CDR3nt: TGTGCCAGCAGTGGCCCGGGACAGGGCTTCGGGGAGCTGTTTTTT
d_gene: TRBD1; v_gene: TRBV2; j_gene: TRBJ1-4; abundance: few; CDR3aa: CASSERRGLSNEKLFF; CDR3nt: TGTGCCAGCAGTGAGCGGAGGGGGCTCTCTAATGAAAAACTGTTTTTT
d_gene: TRBD1; v_gene: TRBV19; j_gene: TRBJ1-3; abundance: .; CDR3aa: CASSAFRDRVGGNTIYF; CDR3nt: TGTGCCAGTAGTGCATTCCGGGACAGGGTCGGAGGAAACACCATATATTTT
d_gene: TRBD2; v_gene: TRBV7-8; j_gene: TRBJ2-3; abundance: .; CDR3aa: CASSLLGTSGSTDTQYF; CDR3nt: TGTGCCAGCAGCTTATTAGGGACTAGCGGTAGCACAGATACGCAGTATTTT
d_gene: TRBD2; v_gene: TRBV30; j_gene: TRBJ2-3; abundance: .; CDR3aa: CAWTKNSGRTDTQYF; CDR3nt: TGTGCCTGGACCAAAAATAGCGGGAGAACAGATACGCAGTATTTT
d_gene: TRBD2; v_gene: TRBV3-1/TRBV3-2; j_gene: TRBJ2-7; abundance: once; CDR3aa: CASRRREGTGEQYF; CDR3nt: TGTGCCAGCAGACGAAGGGAGGGAACGGGGGAGCAGTACTTC
d_gene: TRBD1; v_gene: TRBV10-3; j_gene: TRBJ2-1; abundance: .; CDR3aa: CAISSSGQEYNEQFF; CDR3nt: TGTGCCATCAGTTCGTCGGGACAGGAATACAATGAGCAGTTCTTC
d_gene: TRBD1; v_gene: TRBV7-2; j_gene: TRBJ2-1; abundance: .; CDR3aa: CASSSQDRGNEQFF; CDR3nt: TGTGCCAGCAGCTCCCAGGACAGGGGCAATGAGCAGTTCTTC